This T cell receptor (beta chain) is from a study of cytomegalovirus exposure and HLA in healthy donors (dated by TCRdb to the late 2010s). Looking at the study overall: According to a later analysis, one platform produced both the roughly 120 validation repertoires and the 550 to 800 repertoires of the first cohort. The study aimed to test whether cataloging public T cell receptors could reveal signatures of past pathogen exposure. High-throughput TCR immunosequencing, statistical association of individual TCRs with disease status, and machine learning were combined to predict cytomegalovirus infection status. A separate validation cohort of 90 to 150 different subjects was used in addition to the 666-subject first cohort.

The germline V gene gives CDR1 as SGDLS and CDR2 as YYNGEE. V has 3 bases trimmed and J has 1 base trimmed; junction bases matching no gene number 3. From its cysteine to its phenylalanine, the CDR3 spans 14 amino acids. Only CDR3 DNA remains: 42 bases, in frame from the first base. Library construction relied on the immunoSEQ multiplex PCR assay. The authors' analysis ran thus. To diagnose cytomegalovirus status from the catalog of TCR beta chain sequences, a statistical classification framework was built. This immuneACCESS table, as held by TCRdb, lists in-frame sequences with V and J called but not all clones. Of the missing ones, under half trace to an unresolved V gene in checked studies; the others have no known cause. Clone size and the V and J calls come from that table; the DNA yielded D and trimming. This sample gives approximately 170,000 clones in total; under 95% of them show up just once. The top ten constitute 3% to 3.5% of the sample.

The donors were included in the validation cohort of 130 or so subjects, a group kept apart from the approximately 650-subject first cohort. Regarding this clone: The target of this receptor is not known. No base-level quality is on record; no much larger clone is a single base apart. This CDR3 is also generated by other DNA sequences in the sample.

Study-wide conclusions, independent of this receptor: In both the original and validation cohorts, the classifier was reported to diagnose cytomegalovirus status with high specificity and sensitivity. The study listed 164 TCR beta chains as associated with cytomegalovirus. According to the authors, the approach could potentially be generalized to other disease states and immunological phenotypes. All 120 or so repertoires were used to score co-occurrence in the validation cohort in a later analysis, because that analysis had no HLA typing for the cohort. A few of the identified cytomegalovirus-associated TCR beta chains were confirmed in vitro to be specific for cytomegalovirus antigens. Most TCR sequences were observed very rarely across donors, whereas some public TCRs were present in many individuals. Subsequent analysis determined that TCRs grouped into clusters in the first cohort also showed a tendency toward co-occurrence across the roughly 110 validation repertoires, and approximately 94% of cluster scores exceeded 0.

Recombination joined TRBV9 with TRBJ2-7; TRBD2 aligns with 8 central bases. The source of this sequence is a woman under 30 in good health and CMV-seropositive. The specimen sequenced was PBMCs. The encoded CDR3 is CASSAGTSSYEQYF. The DNA reads as follows: TGTGCCAGCAGCGCCGGGACTAGTTCCTACGAGCAGTACTTC.